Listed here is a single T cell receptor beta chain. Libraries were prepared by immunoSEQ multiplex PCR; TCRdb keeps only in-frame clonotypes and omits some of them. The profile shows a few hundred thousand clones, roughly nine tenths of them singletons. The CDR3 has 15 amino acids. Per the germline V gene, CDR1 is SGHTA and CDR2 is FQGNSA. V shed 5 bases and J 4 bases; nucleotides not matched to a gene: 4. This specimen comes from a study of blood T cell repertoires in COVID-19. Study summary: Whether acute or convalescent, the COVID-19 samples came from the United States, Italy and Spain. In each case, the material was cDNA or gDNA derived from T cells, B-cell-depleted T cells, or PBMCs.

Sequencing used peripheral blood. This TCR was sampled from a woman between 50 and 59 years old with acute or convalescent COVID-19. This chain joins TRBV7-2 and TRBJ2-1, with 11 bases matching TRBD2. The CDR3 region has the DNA TGTGCCAGCAGCGAGGGGACTAGCGGATACAATGAGCAGTTCTTC. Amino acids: CASSEGTSGYNEQFF.